The next 18 T cell receptor beta chains were all read from a single sample in a study of OX40 agonist ivuxolimab in advanced cancers. Sequencing was performed with immunoSEQ multiplex PCR; in TCRdb, only in-frame clones are kept and a portion is missing. Found here are roughly 48,000 clones, approximately 85% of them singletons; the top ten hold roughly 2.1%. The material was CD4+ or CD8+ T cells sorted from blood, obtained in a trial of the OX40 agonist ivuxolimab. Source of these receptors: an adult with an advanced solid tumor such as melanoma, head and neck, liver or kidney cancer.

The chain joins TRBV11-2 to TRBJ2-2, with D perhaps TRBD1 (5 bases). There are 15 residues in the CDR3. Germline V lookup: CDR1 SGHAT, CDR2 FQNNGV. V dropped 4 bases and J dropped 6 bases, with 15 bases sitting between them. In DNA form, the CDR3 reads TGTGCCAGCAGCTCCCGGCCTTCCAGGGCCGGGGAGCTGTTTTTT. This gives the protein CASSSRPSRAGELFF.

The chain links TRBV11-1 to TRBJ2-5; maybe TRBD2 (5 bases). V was shortened by 2 bases and J by 2 bases, with 15 bases between the two germline ends. The CDR3 has 16 amino acids. Germline loops: CDR1 SGHAT, CDR2 FQDESV (reference sequence). The CDR3 spells CASSLSPSYGQETQYF. In DNA, the CDR3 is TGTGCCAGCAGCTTATCTCCTAGCTACGGACAAGAGACCCAGTACTTC. Together with reference TRBV11-1 and TRBJ2-5, the CDR3 gives the full variable domain: EAEVAQSPRYKITEKSQAVAFWCDPISGHATLYWYRQILGQGPELLVQFQDESVVDDSQLPKDRFSAERLKGVDSTLKIQPAELGDSAMYLCASSLSPSYGQETQYFGPGTRLLVL.

V gene TRBV5-5 combines with J gene TRBJ2-3; no reliable D call. Germline CDR1 is SGHKS and CDR2 is YYEKEE (reference sequence). The CDR3 length is 11 residues. The V gene lost 4 bases and the J gene lost 2 bases, with 2 bases spanning the gap. This CDR3 is CASSITDTQYF. In DNA form, the CDR3 reads TGTGCCAGCAGCATCACAGATACGCAGTATTTT.

The chain recombines TRBV11-2 with TRBJ1-2, with TRBD1 as a possible D gene (6 bases). Germline V gene data show CDR1 as SGHAT and CDR2 as FQNNGV. V dropped 5 bases and J dropped 8 bases, with 18 bases sitting between them. The CDR3 runs 14 residues. The CDR3 nucleotides are TGTGCCAGCAGCCAGATCCCAGGGGCTGGCGGCTACACCTTC. Residues: CASSQIPGAGGYTF.

The genes are TRBV6-6 and TRBJ1-1; D is uncertain. Germline V lookup: CDR1 MNHNY, CDR2 SVGAGI (reference sequence). Trimming took 1 base from V and 1 from J, leaving 7 bases between them. The CDR3 is made up of 14 amino acids. The CDR3 DNA is TGTGCCAGCAGTTACTTCGGGGAGAACACTGAAGCTTTCTTT. This encodes CASSYFGENTEAFF.

This clone was observed once. The chain has TRBV27 and TRBJ2-7, with D maybe TRBD2 (5 bases). Germline CDR1 reads MNHEY; CDR2 reads SMNVEV (reference sequence). Trimming pared 8 bases from V and 5 bases from J, leaving 16 bases between. The CDR3 spans 13 residues. The CDR3 sequence: CASPGSLPHEQYF. The CDR3 DNA follows: TGTGCCAGCCCTGGGAGTTTGCCCCACGAGCAGTACTTC.

V and J are TRBV30 and TRBJ2-3, with 12 bases identical to TRBD2. Per the germline V gene, CDR1 is GTSNPN and CDR2 is SVGIG (reference sequence). This CDR3 contains 16 residues. The ends lost 5 bases at V and 4 bases at J; junction bases unmatched: 10. The CDR3 protein is CAWGRLAGDAADTQYF. For the CDR3, the DNA is TGTGCCTGGGGTCGACTAGCGGGAGACGCTGCAGATACGCAGTATTTT. The full variable domain, in which reference TRBV30 and TRBJ2-3 provide the parts outside the CDR3, is SQTIHQWPATLVQPVGSPLSLECTVEGTSNPNLYWYRQAAGRGLQLLFYSVGIGQISSEVPQNLSASRPQDRQFILSSKKLLLSDSGFYLCAWGRLAGDAADTQYFGPGTRLTVL.

This clone was seen a single time. The chain carries TRBV6-7 and TRBJ2-3, with 11 bases that match TRBD2. TRBV6-7 is reported as an ORF; its role is uncertain. V shed 5 bases, J shed 4 bases, and the junction held 8 bases outside the gene matches. This CDR3 spans 16 amino acids. This chain's CDR3 is CASSPKLAGDPDTQYF. The CDR3 nucleotides are TGTGCCAGCAGTCCTAAACTAGCGGGAGATCCAGATACGCAGTATTTT.

J is TRBJ1-3 and V is TRBV19, with unresolved D. The CDR3 runs to 12 residues. Trimming shortened V by 1 base and J by 4 bases, and 2 bases separated the two germline ends. Germline assignment: CDR1 LNHDA and CDR2 SQIVND (reference sequence). CDR3 protein: CASSIGGNTIYF. Written as DNA, the CDR3 is TGTGCCAGTAGTATAGGAGGAAACACCATATATTTT.

This chain joins TRBV5-6 and TRBJ2-1, with 13 bases aligning to TRBD2. Trimming at V came to 5 bases and at J to 6 bases, leaving 2 bases not matched to a gene. The CDR3 runs 14 residues. Germline assignment: CDR1 SGHDT and CDR2 YYEEEE. CDR3: CASRLAGGPNEQFF. Written as DNA, the CDR3 is TGTGCCAGCAGACTAGCGGGGGGGCCCAATGAGCAGTTCTTC.

The chain combines TRBV18 with TRBJ2-5; D is possibly TRBD2 (6 bases). The J call could be wrong; TRBJ2-7 is a better fit for the DNA end. Germline lookup yields CDR1 KGHSH and CDR2 LQKENI. CDR3 length: 16 amino acids. Here the CDR3 reads CASSPRIGLLEYEQYF. The CDR3 coding sequence is TGTGCCAGCTCTCCCAGGATAGGACTACTAGAATACGAGCAGTACTTC.

In DNA, the CDR3 is TGTGCCAGCAGCAATCCGACTGGAACCTACGAGCAGTACTTC. It specifies CASSNPTGTYEQYF. The gene calls are TRBV5-4 and TRBJ2-7; no definite D call. The V gene lost 4 bases and the J gene lost 2 bases, with 13 bases spanning the gap. Germline V gene lookup returns CDR1 SGHNT and CDR2 YYREEE (reference sequence). This CDR3 region has 14 residues.

V gene TRBV29-1 combines with J gene TRBJ2-2; unclear D gene. The CDR3 consists of 13 residues. Germline loops: CDR1 SQVTM, CDR2 ANQGSEA. Trimming removed 7 bases at V and 0 bases at J, with 9 bases between. Written as DNA, the CDR3 is TGCAGCGGCCGGGCCTCGAACACCGGGGAGCTGTTTTTT. Its protein product is CSGRASNTGELFF.

The sample holds one count of this clone. This rearrangement joins TRBV18 to TRBJ2-1; 12 bases line up with TRBD2. CDR1 is KGHSH and CDR2 is LQKENI in the germline V gene. The CDR3 sequence is 16 residues long. The V gene end was trimmed by 4 bases and the J gene end by 4 bases; junction bases not matched to a gene: 5. Here the CDR3 DNA reads TGTGCCAGCTCACGGGAGACTAGCGGGAGTTACAATGAGCAGTTCTTC. This codes for CASSRETSGSYNEQFF.

The chain employs TRBV28 and TRBJ2-3, with 9 bases matching TRBD2. With V trimmed by 1 base and J by 4 bases, 6 bases remained unmatched. The CDR3 has 16 residues. Germline V gives CDR1 MDHEN, CDR2 SYDVKM. The CDR3, as DNA: TGTGCCAGCAGTTTATTTAGGACTAGCGAGGCAGATACGCAGTATTTT. Protein sequence: CASSLFRTSEADTQYF. The entire variable domain, with the rest obtained from reference TRBV28 and TRBJ2-3, is as follows: DVKVTQSSRYLVKRTGEKVFLECVQDMDHENMFWYRQDPGLGLRLIYFSYDVKMKEKGDIPEGYSVSREKKERFSLILESASTNQTSMYLCASSLFRTSEADTQYFGPGTRLTVL.

The chain links TRBV16 to TRBJ2-7; 9 nucleotides agree with TRBD1. Germline assignment: CDR1 KGHSY and CDR2 FQNENV. CDR3 length equals 13 residues. The junction had 5 bases not matched to a gene; V was cut back by 4 bases and J by 7 bases. CDR3 sequence reads: CASSRTTGGEQYF. DNA of the CDR3: TGTGCCAGCAGCCGGACGACAGGGGGGGAGCAGTACTTC.

The rearrangement uses TRBV28 and TRBJ2-3, with TRBD2 matching 14 bases. The CDR3 contains 16 residues. V lost 6 bases, J lost 2 bases, and 4 bases stayed unmatched. Germline CDR1 and CDR2: MDHEN and SYDVKM. DNA for the CDR3: TGTGCCAGCAGCCTGACTAGCGGGGGGGCCACAGATACGCAGTATTTT. Amino acids: CASSLTSGGATDTQYF.

The rearrangement links TRBV28 to TRBJ2-7; TRBD2 matches 10 bases. V shed 7 bases and J 7 bases; nucleotides not matched to a gene: 10. The CDR3 has 14 residues. Germline loops: CDR1 MDHEN, CDR2 SYDVKM. CDR3 DNA sequence: TGTGCCAGCAAAGGACTAGCGGAGAATCGGGAGCAGTACTTC. Translated, it gives CASKGLAENREQYF.